This TCR beta chain was profiled in a study of Ad26.COV2.S vaccination and SARS-CoV-2 variants. This sample's treatment: roughly 19 received Ad26.COV2.S at low or high dose, single or two shots; roughly 5 received placebo; per-sample allocation not given. Day 63 after the first injection of vaccine or placebo was the sampling time. The V gene's germline CDR1 is SGHRS and CDR2 YFSETQ. The V segment lost 2 bases and the J segment 3 bases; nucleotides outside the gene matches: 9. This CDR3 contains 18 residues. Clones were read by immunoSEQ multiplex PCR, and TCRdb kept only the in-frame ones, dropping some. The sample includes fewer than 400,000 clones, roughly 90% of them seen just once.

V gene TRBV5-1 combines with J gene TRBJ2-3; the match to TRBD2 covers 13 bases. The sample consisted of peripheral blood, taken in a trial of Ad26.COV2.S vaccine versus placebo. The TCR sequence derives from a person aged 18-60 years who received the Ad26.COV2.S COVID-19 vaccine or a placebo. The CDR3, as DNA: TGCGCCAGCAGCTTACTAGCGGGAGGGCGGCTGAGTACAGATACGCAGTATTTT. Residues: CASSLLAGGRLSTDTQYF.